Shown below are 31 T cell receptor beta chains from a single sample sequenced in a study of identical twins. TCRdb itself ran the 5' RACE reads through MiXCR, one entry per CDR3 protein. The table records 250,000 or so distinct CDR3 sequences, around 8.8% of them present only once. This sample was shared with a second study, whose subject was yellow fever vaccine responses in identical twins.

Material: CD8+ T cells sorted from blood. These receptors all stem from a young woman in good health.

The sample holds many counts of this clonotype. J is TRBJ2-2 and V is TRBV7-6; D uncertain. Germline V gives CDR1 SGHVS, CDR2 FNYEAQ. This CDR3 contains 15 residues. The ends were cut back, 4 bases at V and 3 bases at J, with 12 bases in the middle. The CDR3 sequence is CASSYSVGHTGELFF. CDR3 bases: TGTGCCAGCAGCTACTCCGTAGGACACACCGGGGAGCTGTTTTTT.

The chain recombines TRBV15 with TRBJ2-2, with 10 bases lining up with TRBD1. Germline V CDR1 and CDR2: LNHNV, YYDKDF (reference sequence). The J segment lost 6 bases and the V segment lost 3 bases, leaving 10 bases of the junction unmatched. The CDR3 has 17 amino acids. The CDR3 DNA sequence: TGTGCCACCAGCAGCACTACGGGACAGGGGATCCCCGGGGAGCTGTTTTTT. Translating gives CATSSTTGQGIPGELFF. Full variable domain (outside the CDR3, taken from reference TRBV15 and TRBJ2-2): DAMVIQNPRYQVTQFGKPVTLSCSQTLNHNVMYWYQQKSSQAPKLLFHYYDKDFNNEADTPDNFQSRRPNTSFCFLDIRSPGLGDTAMYLCATSSTTGQGIPGELFFGEGSRLTVL.

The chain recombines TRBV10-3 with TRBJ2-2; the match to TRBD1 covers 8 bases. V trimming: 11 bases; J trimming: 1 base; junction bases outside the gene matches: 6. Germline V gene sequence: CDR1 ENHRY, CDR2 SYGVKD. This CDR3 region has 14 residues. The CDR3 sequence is CAAEQGENTGELFF. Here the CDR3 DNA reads TGTGCCGCCGAACAGGGGGAGAACACCGGGGAGCTGTTTTTT.

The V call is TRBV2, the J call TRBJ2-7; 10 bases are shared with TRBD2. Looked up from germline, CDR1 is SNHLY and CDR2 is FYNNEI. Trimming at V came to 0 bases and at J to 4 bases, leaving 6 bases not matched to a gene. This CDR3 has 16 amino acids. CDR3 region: CASSEAYPSGSYEQYF. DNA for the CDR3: TGTGCCAGCAGTGAAGCGTATCCTAGCGGGAGTTACGAGCAGTACTTC.

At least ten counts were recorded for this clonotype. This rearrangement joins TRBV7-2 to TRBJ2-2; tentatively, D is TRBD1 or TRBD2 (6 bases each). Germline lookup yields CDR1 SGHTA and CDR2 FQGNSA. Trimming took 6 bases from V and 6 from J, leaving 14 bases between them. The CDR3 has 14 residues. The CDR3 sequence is CASRRGEKAGELFF. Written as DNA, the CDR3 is TGTGCCAGCAGGAGGGGGGAGAAGGCCGGGGAGCTGTTTTTT.

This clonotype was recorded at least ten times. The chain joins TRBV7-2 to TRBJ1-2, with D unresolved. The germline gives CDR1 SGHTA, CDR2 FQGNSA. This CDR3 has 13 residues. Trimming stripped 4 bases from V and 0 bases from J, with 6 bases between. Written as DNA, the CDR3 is TGTGCCAGCAGCTATCAGACTAACTATGGCTACACCTTC. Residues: CASSYQTNYGYTF.

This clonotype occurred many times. Written as DNA, the CDR3 is TGTGCCAGCAGCGATATCAGAGGGGCGGGATCCACTGAAGCTTTCTTT. Residues: CASSDIRGAGSTEAFF. The chain joins TRBV7-9 to TRBJ1-1; D is possibly TRBD1 (5 bases). This CDR3 comprises 16 residues. V was trimmed by 5 bases and J by 4 bases, leaving 20 bases between them. In germline, CDR1 is SEHNR, CDR2 FQNEAQ (reference sequence).

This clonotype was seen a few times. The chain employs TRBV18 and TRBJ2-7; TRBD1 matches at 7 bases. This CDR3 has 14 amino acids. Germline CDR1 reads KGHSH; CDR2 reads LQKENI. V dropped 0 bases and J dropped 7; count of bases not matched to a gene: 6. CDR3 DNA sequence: TGTGCCAGCTCACCACCGACAGGGCGTCGAGAGCAGTACTTC. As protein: CASSPPTGRREQYF. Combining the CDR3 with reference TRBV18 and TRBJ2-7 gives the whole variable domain NAGVMQNPRHLVRRRGQEARLRCSPMKGHSHVYWYRQLPEEGLKFMVYLQKENIIDESGMPKERFSAEFPKEGPSILRIQQVVRGDSAAYFCASSPPTGRREQYFGPGTRLTVT.

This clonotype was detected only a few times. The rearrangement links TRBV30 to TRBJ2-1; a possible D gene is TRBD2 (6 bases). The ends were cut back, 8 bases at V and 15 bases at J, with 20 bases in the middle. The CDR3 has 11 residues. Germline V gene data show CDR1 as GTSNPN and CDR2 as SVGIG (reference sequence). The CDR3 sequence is CASSTEGPRFF. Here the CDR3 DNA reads TGTGCCAGTTCGACGGAGGGCCCTAGGTTCTTC.

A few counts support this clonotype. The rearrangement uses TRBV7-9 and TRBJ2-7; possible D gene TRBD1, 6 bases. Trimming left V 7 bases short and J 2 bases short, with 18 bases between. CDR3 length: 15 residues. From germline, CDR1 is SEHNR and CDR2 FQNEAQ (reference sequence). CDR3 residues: CASIKSDRPPYEQYF. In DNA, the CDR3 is TGTGCCAGCATTAAGAGTGACAGGCCCCCCTACGAGCAGTACTTC.

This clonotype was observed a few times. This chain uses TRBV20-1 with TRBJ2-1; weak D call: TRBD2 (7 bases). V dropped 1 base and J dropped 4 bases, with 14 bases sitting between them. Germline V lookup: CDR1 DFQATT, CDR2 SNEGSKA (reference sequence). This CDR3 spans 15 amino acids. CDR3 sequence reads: CSARGGGGQYNEQFF. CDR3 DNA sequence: TGCAGTGCTAGAGGAGGCGGGGGCCAATACAATGAGCAGTTCTTC.

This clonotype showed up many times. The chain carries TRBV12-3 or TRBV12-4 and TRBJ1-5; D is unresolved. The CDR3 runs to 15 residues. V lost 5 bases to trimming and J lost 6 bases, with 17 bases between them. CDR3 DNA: TGTGCCAGCAGTCTATGGGGTTCAGGCGCTCAGCCCCAGCATTTT. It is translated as CASSLWGSGAQPQHF.

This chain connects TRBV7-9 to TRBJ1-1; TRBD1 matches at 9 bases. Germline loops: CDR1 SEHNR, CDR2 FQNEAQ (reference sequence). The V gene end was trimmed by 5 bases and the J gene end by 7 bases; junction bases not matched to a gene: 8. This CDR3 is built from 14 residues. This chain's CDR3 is CASSPRGTGFEAFF. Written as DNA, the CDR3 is TGTGCCAGCAGCCCCCGCGGGACAGGGTTTGAAGCTTTCTTT.

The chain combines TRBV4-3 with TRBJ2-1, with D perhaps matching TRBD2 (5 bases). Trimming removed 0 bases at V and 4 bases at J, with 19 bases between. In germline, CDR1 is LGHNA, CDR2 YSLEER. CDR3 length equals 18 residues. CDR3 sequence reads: CASSQDRVASEDYNEQFF. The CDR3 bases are TGCGCCAGCAGCCAAGATCGGGTAGCGTCGGAGGATTACAATGAGCAGTTCTTC.

This chain's CDR3 is CASSTWSDGFGEQFF. CDR3 in DNA: TGTGCCAGCAGCACTTGGAGTGATGGTTTCGGTGAGCAGTTCTTC. The gene calls are TRBV5-4 and TRBJ2-1; no definite D call. Per germline, CDR1 SGHNT and CDR2 YYREEE (reference sequence). Between the trimmed V and J ends, which lost 4 bases and 9 bases, there was a span of 20 bases. This CDR3 is 15 amino acids long.

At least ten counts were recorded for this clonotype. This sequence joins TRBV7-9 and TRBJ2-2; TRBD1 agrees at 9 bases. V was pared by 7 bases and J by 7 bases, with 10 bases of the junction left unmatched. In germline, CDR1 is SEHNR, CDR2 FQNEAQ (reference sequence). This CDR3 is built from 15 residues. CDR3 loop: CASIDGQGLNGELFF. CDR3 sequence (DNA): TGTGCCAGCATCGACGGACAGGGGCTCAACGGGGAGCTGTTTTTT. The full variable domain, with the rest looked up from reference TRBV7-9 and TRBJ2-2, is DTGVSQNPRHKITKRGQNVTFRCDPISEHNRLYWYRQTLGQGPEFLTYFQNEAQLEKSRLLSDRFSAERPKGSFSTLEIQRTEQGDSAMYLCASIDGQGLNGELFFGEGSRLTVL.

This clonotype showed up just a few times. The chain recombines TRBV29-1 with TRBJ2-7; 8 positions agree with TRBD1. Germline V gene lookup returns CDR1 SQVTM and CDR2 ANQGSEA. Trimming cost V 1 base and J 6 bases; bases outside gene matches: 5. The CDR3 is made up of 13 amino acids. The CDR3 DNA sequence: TGCAGCGTTGAAGGACAGGGGATTGGCGAGCAGTACTTC. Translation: CSVEGQGIGEQYF.

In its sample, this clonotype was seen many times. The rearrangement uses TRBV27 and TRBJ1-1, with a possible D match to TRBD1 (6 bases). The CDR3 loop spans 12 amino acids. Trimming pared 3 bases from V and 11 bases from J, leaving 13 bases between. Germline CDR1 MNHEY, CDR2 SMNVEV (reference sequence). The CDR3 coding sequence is TGTGCCAGCAGTTTGAGGGGGGCGGAGGCTTTCTTT. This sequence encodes CASSLRGAEAFF.

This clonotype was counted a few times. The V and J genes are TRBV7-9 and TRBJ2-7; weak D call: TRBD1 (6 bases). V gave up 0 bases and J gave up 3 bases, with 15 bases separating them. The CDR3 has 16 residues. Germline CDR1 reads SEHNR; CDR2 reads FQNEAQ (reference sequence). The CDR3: CASSLARGQDHYEQYF. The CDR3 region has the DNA TGTGCCAGCAGCTTAGCCCGGGGACAAGACCACTACGAGCAGTACTTC.

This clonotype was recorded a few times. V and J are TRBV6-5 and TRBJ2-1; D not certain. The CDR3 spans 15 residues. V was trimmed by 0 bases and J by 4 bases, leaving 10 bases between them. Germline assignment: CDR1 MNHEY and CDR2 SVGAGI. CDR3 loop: CASSYSSSLYNEQFF. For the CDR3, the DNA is TGTGCCAGCAGTTACTCTTCGAGCCTATACAATGAGCAGTTCTTC.

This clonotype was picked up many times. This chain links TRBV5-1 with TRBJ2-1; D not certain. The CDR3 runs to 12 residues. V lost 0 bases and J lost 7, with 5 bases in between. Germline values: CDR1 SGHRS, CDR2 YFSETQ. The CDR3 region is CASSLAQNEQFF. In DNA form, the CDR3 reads TGCGCCAGCAGCTTGGCTCAGAATGAGCAGTTCTTC.

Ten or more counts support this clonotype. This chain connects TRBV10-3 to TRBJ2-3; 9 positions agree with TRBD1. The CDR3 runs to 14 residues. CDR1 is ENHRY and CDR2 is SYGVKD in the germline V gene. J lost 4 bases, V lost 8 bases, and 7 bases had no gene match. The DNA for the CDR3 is TGTGCCATCGGGCGGGGGACAGGGCCAGATACGCAGTATTTT. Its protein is CAIGRGTGPDTQYF.

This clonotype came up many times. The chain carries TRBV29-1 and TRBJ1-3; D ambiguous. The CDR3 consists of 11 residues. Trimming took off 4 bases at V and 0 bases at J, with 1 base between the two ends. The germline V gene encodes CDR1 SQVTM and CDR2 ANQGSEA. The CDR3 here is CSVVSGNTIYF. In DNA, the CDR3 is TGCAGCGTTGTCTCTGGAAACACCATATATTTT.

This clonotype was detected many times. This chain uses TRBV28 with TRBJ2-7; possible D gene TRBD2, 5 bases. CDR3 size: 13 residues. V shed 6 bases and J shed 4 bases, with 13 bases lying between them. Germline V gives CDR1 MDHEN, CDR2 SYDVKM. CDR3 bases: TGTGCCAGCAGCCGAAGGACTGAGTACGAGCAGTACTTC. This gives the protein CASSRRTEYEQYF.

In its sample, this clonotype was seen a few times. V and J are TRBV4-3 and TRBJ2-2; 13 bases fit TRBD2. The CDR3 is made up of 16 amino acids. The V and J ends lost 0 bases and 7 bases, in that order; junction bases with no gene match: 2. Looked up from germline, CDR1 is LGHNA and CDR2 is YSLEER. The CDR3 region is CASSQEGLAGLGELFF. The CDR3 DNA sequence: TGCGCCAGCAGCCAAGAGGGACTAGCGGGACTCGGGGAGCTGTTTTTT.

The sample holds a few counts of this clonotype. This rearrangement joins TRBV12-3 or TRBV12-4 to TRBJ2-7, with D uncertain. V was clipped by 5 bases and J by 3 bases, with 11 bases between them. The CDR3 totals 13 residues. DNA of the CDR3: TGTGCCAGCAGTCTACCCAGGAACTACGAGCAGTACTTC. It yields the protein CASSLPRNYEQYF.

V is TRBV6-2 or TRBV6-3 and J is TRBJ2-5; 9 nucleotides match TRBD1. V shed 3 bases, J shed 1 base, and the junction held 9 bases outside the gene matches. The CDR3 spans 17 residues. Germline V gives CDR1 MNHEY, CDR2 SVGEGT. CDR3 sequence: CASSYDPGTGFQETQYF. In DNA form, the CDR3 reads TGTGCCAGCAGTTATGACCCCGGGACAGGGTTCCAAGAGACCCAGTACTTC.

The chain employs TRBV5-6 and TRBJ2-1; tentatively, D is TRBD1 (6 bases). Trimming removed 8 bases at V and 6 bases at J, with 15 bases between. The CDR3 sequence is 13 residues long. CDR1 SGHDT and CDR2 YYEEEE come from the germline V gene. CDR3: CARSPGQTNEQFF. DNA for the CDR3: TGTGCCAGGAGCCCTGGACAGACCAATGAGCAGTTCTTC.

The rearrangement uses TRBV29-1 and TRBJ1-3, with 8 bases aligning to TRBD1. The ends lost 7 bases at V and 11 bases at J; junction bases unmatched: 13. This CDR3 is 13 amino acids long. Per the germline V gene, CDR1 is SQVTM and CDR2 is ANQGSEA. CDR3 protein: CSDRDRFSSSIYF. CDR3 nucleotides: TGCAGCGATCGGGACAGGTTCTCCTCTTCCATATATTTT.

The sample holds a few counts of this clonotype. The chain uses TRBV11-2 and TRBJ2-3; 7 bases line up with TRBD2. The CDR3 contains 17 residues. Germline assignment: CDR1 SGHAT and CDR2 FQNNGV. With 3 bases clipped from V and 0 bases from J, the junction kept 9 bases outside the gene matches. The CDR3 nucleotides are TGTGCCAGCAGCTTGGGAAGGGACTATGCTAGCACAGATACGCAGTATTTT. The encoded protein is CASSLGRDYASTDTQYF.

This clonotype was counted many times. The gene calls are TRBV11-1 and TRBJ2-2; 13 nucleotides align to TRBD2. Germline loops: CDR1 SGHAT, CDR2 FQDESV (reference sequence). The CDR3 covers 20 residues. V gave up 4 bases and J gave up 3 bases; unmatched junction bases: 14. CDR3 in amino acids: CASSSYSWTSGRGDTGELFF. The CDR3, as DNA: TGTGCCAGCAGCTCCTATTCCTGGACTAGCGGGAGAGGGGACACCGGGGAGCTGTTTTTT.